This TCR beta chain emerged from a study of beta chain features in type 1 diabetes. Note on this clone: As yet, its antigen is unknown.

Germline CDR1 is SQVTM and CDR2 is ANQGSEA. V gave up 7 bases and J gave up 1 base, with 13 bases separating them. This CDR3 has 13 residues. The study reverse transcribed the entire isolated RNA, so it sequenced expressed TCRB transcripts. Clones were sequenced by immunoSEQ multiplex PCR, and TCRdb holds only the in-frame ones, with some missing. This sample has more than 55,000 clones, with 50% to 55% found just once. Findings of the study overall: Moderate but significant shortening of TCRB CDR3s was recorded in all four CD4+ subsets from Type 1 diabetes patients.

The chain joins TRBV29-1 to TRBJ1-2, with D perhaps TRBD1 (6 bases). The sample consisted of Tregs from blood. The receptor's source is a woman aged 40 to 55 with type 1 diabetes. The CDR3 reads CSAGDTINYGYTF. CDR3 in DNA: TGCAGCGCCGGGGACACGATTAACTATGGCTACACCTTC. Full variable domain (remainder filled in from reference TRBV29-1 and TRBJ1-2): SAVISQKPSRDICQRGTSLTIQCQVDSQVTMMFWYRQQPGQSLTLIATANQGSEATYESGFVIDKFPISRPNLTFSTLTVSNMSPEDSSIYLCSAGDTINYGYTFGSGTRLTVV.